These 10 T cell receptor beta chains were sequenced from one sample in a study of beta chain features in type 1 diabetes. What these receptors recognize is not known. The isolated RNA, all of it, was reverse transcribed, so expressed TCRB transcripts were what got sequenced. TCRdb keeps only in-frame clones here, not all; method: immunoSEQ multiplex PCR. The sample records hundreds of thousands of clones, 11% being singletons. Study-wide results and caveats: Type 1 diabetes patients had moderately but significantly shorter TCRB CDR3s in all four CD4+ subsets.

Sequencing was done on a sample of naive CD4+ T cells from blood. Source of these receptors: a man aged 30 to 39 with type 1 diabetes.

This clone showed up just a few times. This chain uses TRBV7-9 with TRBJ2-5; 7 bases agree with TRBD1. The CDR3 is 16 residues long. Germline CDR1 reads SEHNR; CDR2 reads FQNEAQ (reference sequence). With 2 bases clipped from V and 7 bases from J, the junction kept 13 bases outside the gene matches. The CDR3 DNA follows: TGTGCCAGCAGCTTATGGGACAGAGTAACATCGGGGACCCAGTACTTC. Translated, it gives CASSLWDRVTSGTQYF.

This clone was seen only a few times. J is TRBJ2-3 and V is TRBV5-4; D possibly corresponds to TRBD2 (6 bases). CDR1 and CDR2 from the germline V gene are SGHNT and YYREEE (reference sequence). CDR3 length: 15 amino acids. V was pared by 3 bases and J by 2 bases, with 13 bases between. As DNA, the CDR3 is TGTGCCAGCAGCTCGAGGGACTTGTCCACAGATACGCAGTATTTT. Amino acids: CASSSRDLSTDTQYF.

V gene TRBV29-1 combines with J gene TRBJ2-1; 10 bases fit TRBD2. The V segment lost 4 bases and the J segment 4 bases; nucleotides outside the gene matches: 4. This CDR3 has 14 residues. The germline gives CDR1 SQVTM, CDR2 ANQGSEA. The CDR3 bases are TGCAGCGTTGCCGGGACTAGCGCTTACAATGAGCAGTTCTTC. Amino acid sequence: CSVAGTSAYNEQFF.

The chain uses TRBV6-5 and TRBJ2-5; D may be TRBD1 (5 bases). V was clipped by 2 bases and J by 5 bases, with 18 bases between them. This CDR3 region has 16 residues. Germline CDR1 reads MNHEY; CDR2 reads SVGAGI. The CDR3 reads CASSYGIKGLGETQYF. CDR3 nucleotides: TGTGCCAGCAGTTACGGGATTAAGGGGCTAGGGGAGACCCAGTACTTC.

CDR3 nucleotides: TGTGCCAGCAGGAAGACAGGGCTCGATGATACGCAGTATTTT. Translated, it gives CASRKTGLDDTQYF. The rearrangement uses TRBV6-6 and TRBJ2-3, with 7 bases fitting TRBD1. The germline CDR1 and CDR2 sequences are MNHNY and SVGAGI (reference sequence). This CDR3 has 14 residues. Unmatched junction bases numbered 9, after V lost 6 bases and J lost 6 bases.

This clone was picked up a small number of times. The rearrangement links TRBV7-2 to TRBJ1-5; D remains unclear. Germline assignment: CDR1 SGHTA and CDR2 FQGNSA. V lost 7 bases, J lost 1 base, and 11 bases lay in between. The CDR3 extends over 14 amino acids. The chain's CDR3 is CASTRGGSNQPQHF. CDR3 in DNA: TGTGCCAGCACCCGTGGCGGAAGCAATCAGCCCCAGCATTTT.

There are a few counts of this clone. Within the sample, other DNA sequences also encode this same CDR3. The chain combines TRBV4-2 with TRBJ1-4; D unclear. The CDR3 spans 13 residues. Germline lookup yields CDR1 LGHNA and CDR2 YNFKEQ. Between the trimmed V and J ends, which lost 1 base and 7 bases, there was a span of 7 bases. The CDR3 DNA reads TGTGCCAGCAGCCAAGGAACTGGTGAAAAACTGTTTTTT. It specifies CASSQGTGEKLFF.

This chain joins TRBV9 and TRBJ2-1, with 11 bases that match TRBD2. V gave up 4 bases and J gave up 5 bases; unmatched junction bases: 5. The CDR3 sequence is 15 residues long. Germline V CDR1 and CDR2: SGDLS, YYNGEE. In DNA form, the CDR3 reads TGTGCCAGCAGCCCTAGCGGGGGGACCGACAATGAGCAGTTCTTC. Translating gives CASSPSGGTDNEQFF.

J is TRBJ2-7 and V is TRBV11-2; 7 bases line up with TRBD2. J lost 0 bases, V lost 4 bases, and 6 bases had no gene match. The CDR3 contains 15 residues. Germline CDR1 reads SGHAT; CDR2 reads FQNNGV. The CDR3 protein is CASSSLPGGSYEQYF. The DNA for the CDR3 is TGTGCCAGCAGCTCCCTCCCGGGAGGCTCCTACGAGCAGTACTTC.

This chain joins TRBV7-6 and TRBJ1-3; tentative D call: TRBD1 (6 bases). The CDR3 length is 15 residues. The V end lost 6 bases, the J end lost 0 bases, and 12 bases lay between the germline ends. In germline, CDR1 is SGHVS, CDR2 FNYEAQ. The CDR3 protein is CASSNYRDSGNTIYF. The DNA of the CDR3 is TGTGCCAGCAGTAACTACAGGGACTCTGGAAACACCATATATTTT.